This T cell receptor beta chain was identified during a study of control samples from healthy donors and cancer patients. The CDR3 totals 16 residues. The germline V gene has CDR1 LGHNA and CDR2 YSLEER. The germline V and J ends were trimmed by 0 bases and 8 bases, with 14 bases remaining between them. Measured with immunoSEQ multiplex PCR; TCRdb has only the in-frame clones, and not every one. The sample shows around 76,000 clones, around 86% of them seen only once. Many counts were recorded for this clone. Sequencing used PBMCs. This rearrangement joins TRBV4-3 to TRBJ1-6, with D hard to call. This receptor was obtained from a woman in her 50s with colorectal cancer. The CDR3 bases are TGCGCCAGCAGCCAAGACCCAGCCCCCAACTATTCACCCCTCCACTTT. Its translation: CASSQDPAPNYSPLHF.